The 5 T cell receptor beta chains below all came from one sample that was sequenced in a study of post-analysis software for immune sequencing data. Study-wide findings and caveats: A few TRBV segments (TRBV5-6, TRBV5-1 and TRBV20-1 among them) occurred more frequently in patients than in controls.

What these receptors recognize is not known. Unique molecular identifiers had been added to the TCR beta cDNA libraries. TCRdb itself ran the PCR reads through MiXCR, one entry per CDR3 protein. The table has roughly 800,000 distinct CDR3 sequences, 53% seen once. Sequencing was carried out using blood. These receptors came from a girl aged 10-17 years with multiple sclerosis.

This clonotype has a handful of counts. The genes are TRBV3-1 and TRBJ2-7, with D perhaps assigned TRBD1 or TRBD2 (5 bases each). The V gene lost 4 bases and the J gene lost 2 bases, with 15 bases spanning the gap. CDR3 length equals 15 residues. Germline values: CDR1 LGHDT, CDR2 YNNKEL (reference sequence). As DNA, the CDR3 is TGTGCCAGCAGCCCCGGGACGGACGTAACCTACGAGCAGTACTTC. Its translation: CASSPGTDVTYEQYF.

The CDR3 DNA sequence: TGTGCCAGCAGCTTAGGTTACAGGAATGAAAAACTGTTTTTT. Translated, it gives CASSLGYRNEKLFF. The rearrangement joins TRBV7-2 to TRBJ1-4; TRBD1 might be the D (5 bases). The germline CDR1 and CDR2 sequences are SGHTA and FQGNSA. V shed 1 base and J shed 5 bases, with 8 bases lying between them. The CDR3 has 14 residues.

The chain is built from TRBV5-1 and TRBJ1-2; possible D gene TRBD1, 6 bases. This CDR3 region has 13 residues. The V and J ends lost 2 bases and 7 bases respectively, with 12 bases between them. Germline V CDR1 and CDR2: SGHRS, YFSETQ. CDR3 nucleotides: TGCGCCAGCAGCTTACTACAGGGCGGTGGCTACACCTTC. This encodes CASSLLQGGGYTF.

This clonotype was observed a single time. The CDR3 protein is CASSMRGLNTEAFF. The CDR3 DNA reads as TGTGCCAGTAGTATGCGGGGGTTAAACACTGAAGCTTTCTTT. The chain has TRBV19 and TRBJ1-1, with a possible D match to TRBD1 (5 bases). V shed 3 bases and J shed 2 bases, with 10 bases lying between them. The CDR3 length is 14 residues. Germline V lookup: CDR1 LNHDA, CDR2 SQIVND (reference sequence). Full variable domain (remainder filled in from reference TRBV19 and TRBJ1-1): DGGITQSPKYLFRKEGQNVTLSCEQNLNHDAMYWYRQDPGQGLRLIYYSQIVNDFQKGDIAEGYSVSREKKESFPLTVTSAQKNPTAFYLCASSMRGLNTEAFFGQGTRLTVV.

This rearrangement joins TRBV4-2 to TRBJ2-7; 13 bases fit TRBD2. Unmatched junction bases numbered 1, after V lost 0 bases and J lost 2 bases. This CDR3 has 16 residues. CDR1 and CDR2 (germline): LGHNA, YNFKEQ. The CDR3 protein is CASSQEGLAGPYEQYF. The CDR3 region has the DNA TGTGCCAGCAGCCAAGAGGGACTAGCGGGGCCCTACGAGCAGTACTTC.